The present T cell receptor beta chain was sequenced within a study of Graves' ophthalmopathy and Graves' hyperthyroidism. Across the study: By definition, stable hyperthyroidism involved no ophthalmopathy within 18 months of follow-up. The study's findings and limits: As the model predicted ophthalmopathy progression, it achieved a sensitivity of 70.59% and a specificity of about 72%. Detected in blood as well were most expanded thyroid clonotypes with frequency above 0.001.

TCR beta CDR3 regions were amplified from RNA transcripts. After a first-round RT-PCR with HTBI primers, a second-round multiplex PCR was run. TCRdb recomputed calls from the multiplex PCR reads with MiXCR, one row per CDR3 protein. The sample holds over a million distinct CDR3 sequences, about 38% seen once. Note on this clonotype: The target antigen is unknown.

The CDR3 is 16 amino acids. V was pared by 1 base and J by 5 bases, with 9 bases of the junction left unmatched. The V gene's germline CDR1 is LGHDT and CDR2 YNNKEL (reference sequence). Aged 18 to 65, hyperthyroidism patients had been newly diagnosed, with under 2 months' duration. This clonotype was sampled from an adult man with Graves' hyperthyroidism. V gene TRBV3-1 combines with J gene TRBJ1-1; 8 bases are a match to TRBD1. Sequencing input: peripheral blood or thyroid tissue (not recorded which). CDR3 sequence reads: CASSQGRDRPWTEAFF. The CDR3 DNA reads TGTGCCAGCAGCCAAGGTCGGGACAGGCCATGGACTGAAGCTTTCTTT.